This T cell receptor (beta chain) is from a study of shared T cell receptors in the human thymus. This CDR3 has 16 residues. The V end was cut by 5 bases, the J end by 3 bases, with 20 bases between. In germline, CDR1 is SGHNT, CDR2 YENEEA. The data were produced by immunoSEQ multiplex PCR, yet TCRdb's version contains in-frame clones alone and is incomplete. The table records about 380,000 clones, over 90% of them present only once. Input material: thymocytes. This clonotype originated in a human donor. The chain combines TRBV11-3 with TRBJ2-7; D possibly corresponds to TRBD2 (6 bases). The CDR3 region is CASSQSMGEDYYEQYF. CDR3 in DNA: TGTGCCAGCAGCCAGAGTATGGGGGAGGACTACTACGAGCAGTACTTC.